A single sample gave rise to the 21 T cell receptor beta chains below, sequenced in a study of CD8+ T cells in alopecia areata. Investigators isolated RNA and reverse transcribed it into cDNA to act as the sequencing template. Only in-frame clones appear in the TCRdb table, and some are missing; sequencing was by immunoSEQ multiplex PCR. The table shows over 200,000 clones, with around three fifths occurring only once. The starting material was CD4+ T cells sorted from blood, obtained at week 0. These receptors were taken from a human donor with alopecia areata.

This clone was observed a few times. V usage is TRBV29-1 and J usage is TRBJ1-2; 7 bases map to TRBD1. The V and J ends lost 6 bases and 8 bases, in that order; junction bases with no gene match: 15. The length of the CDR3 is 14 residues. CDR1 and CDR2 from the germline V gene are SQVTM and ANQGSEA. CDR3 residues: CSVTSGQADRGYTF. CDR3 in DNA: TGCAGCGTGACCTCCGGACAGGCGGATAGAGGCTACACCTTC.

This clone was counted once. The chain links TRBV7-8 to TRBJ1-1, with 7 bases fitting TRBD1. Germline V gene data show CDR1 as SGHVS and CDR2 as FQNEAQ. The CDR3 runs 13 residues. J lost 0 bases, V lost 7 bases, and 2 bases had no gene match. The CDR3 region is CASKGQMNTEAFF. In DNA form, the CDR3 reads TGTGCCAGCAAGGGACAGATGAACACTGAAGCTTTCTTT.

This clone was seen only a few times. CDR3 protein: CSVGRGDSDTQYF. CDR3 sequence (DNA): TGCAGCGTTGGGAGGGGTGATTCAGATACGCAGTATTTT. V usage is TRBV29-1 and J usage is TRBJ2-3; possibly TRBD2 for D (6 bases). V was shortened by 4 bases and J by 4 bases, with 12 bases between the two germline ends. This CDR3 is 13 amino acids long. CDR1 is SQVTM and CDR2 is ANQGSEA in the germline V gene.

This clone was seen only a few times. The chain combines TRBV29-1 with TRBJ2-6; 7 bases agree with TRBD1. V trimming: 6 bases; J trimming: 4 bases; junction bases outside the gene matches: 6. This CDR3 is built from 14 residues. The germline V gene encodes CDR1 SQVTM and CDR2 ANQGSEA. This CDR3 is CSVYRGVGANVLTF. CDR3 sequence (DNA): TGCAGCGTGTACAGGGGTGTGGGGGCCAACGTCCTGACTTTC.

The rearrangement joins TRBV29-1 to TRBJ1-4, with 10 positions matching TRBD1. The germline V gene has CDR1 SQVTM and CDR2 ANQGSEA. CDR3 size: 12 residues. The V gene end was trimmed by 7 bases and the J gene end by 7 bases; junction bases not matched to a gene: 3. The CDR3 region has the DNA TGCAGCGCCGGACAGGGGGGTGAAAAACTGTTTTTT. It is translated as CSAGQGGEKLFF.

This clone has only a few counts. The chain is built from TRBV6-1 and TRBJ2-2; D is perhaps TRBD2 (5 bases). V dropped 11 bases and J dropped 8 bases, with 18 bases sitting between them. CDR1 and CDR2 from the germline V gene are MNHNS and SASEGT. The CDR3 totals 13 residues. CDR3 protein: CAGLEGIGGELFF. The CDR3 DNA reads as TGTGCCGGGCTTGAGGGTATCGGGGGGGAGCTGTTTTTT.

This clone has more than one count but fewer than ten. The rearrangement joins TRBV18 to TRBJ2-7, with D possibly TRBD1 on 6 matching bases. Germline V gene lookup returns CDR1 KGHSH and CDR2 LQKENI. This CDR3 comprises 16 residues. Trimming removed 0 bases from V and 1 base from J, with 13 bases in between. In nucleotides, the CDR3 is TGTGCCAGCTCACCACCCACAGGGTCTGTGTCCTACGAGCAGTACTTC. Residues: CASSPPTGSVSYEQYF.

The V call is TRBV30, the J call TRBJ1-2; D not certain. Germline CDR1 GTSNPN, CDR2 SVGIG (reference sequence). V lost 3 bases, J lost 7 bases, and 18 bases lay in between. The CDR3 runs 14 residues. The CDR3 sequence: CAWSPGPDIGGYTF. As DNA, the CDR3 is TGTGCCTGGAGCCCTGGTCCCGATATTGGTGGCTACACCTTC.

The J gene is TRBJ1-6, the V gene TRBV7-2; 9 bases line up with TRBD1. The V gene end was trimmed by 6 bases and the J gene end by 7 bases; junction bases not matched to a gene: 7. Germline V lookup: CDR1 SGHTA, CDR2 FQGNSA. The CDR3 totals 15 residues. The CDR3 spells CASRSPGQGNSPLHF. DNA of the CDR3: TGTGCCAGCAGATCACCGGGACAGGGAAATTCACCCCTCCACTTT.

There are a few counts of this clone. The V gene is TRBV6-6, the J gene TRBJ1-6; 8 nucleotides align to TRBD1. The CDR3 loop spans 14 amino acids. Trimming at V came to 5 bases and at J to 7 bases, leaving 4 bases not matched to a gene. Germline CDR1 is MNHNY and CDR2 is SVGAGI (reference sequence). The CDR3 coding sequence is TGTGCCAGCAGTCGGACAGGGAAGAATTCACCCCTCCACTTT. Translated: CASSRTGKNSPLHF.

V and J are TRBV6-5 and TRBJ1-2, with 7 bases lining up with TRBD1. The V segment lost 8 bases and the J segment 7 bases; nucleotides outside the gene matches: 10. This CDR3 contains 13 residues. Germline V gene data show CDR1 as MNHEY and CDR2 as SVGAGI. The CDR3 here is CASRPRGRGGYTF. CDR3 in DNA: TGTGCCAGCCGTCCGAGGGGGCGAGGTGGCTACACCTTC.

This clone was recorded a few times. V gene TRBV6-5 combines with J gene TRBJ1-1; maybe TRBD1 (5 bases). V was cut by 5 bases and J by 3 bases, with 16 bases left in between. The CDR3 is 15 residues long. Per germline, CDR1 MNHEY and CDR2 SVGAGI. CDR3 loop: CASSPRQNWDTEAFF. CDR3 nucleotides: TGTGCCAGCAGTCCACGACAGAACTGGGACACTGAAGCTTTCTTT.

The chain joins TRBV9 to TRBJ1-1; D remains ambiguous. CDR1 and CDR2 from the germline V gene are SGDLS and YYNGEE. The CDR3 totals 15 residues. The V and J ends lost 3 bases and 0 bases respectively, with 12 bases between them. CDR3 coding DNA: TGTGCCAGCAGCGGAAGCGGGAACTTGAACACTGAAGCTTTCTTT. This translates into CASSGSGNLNTEAFF.

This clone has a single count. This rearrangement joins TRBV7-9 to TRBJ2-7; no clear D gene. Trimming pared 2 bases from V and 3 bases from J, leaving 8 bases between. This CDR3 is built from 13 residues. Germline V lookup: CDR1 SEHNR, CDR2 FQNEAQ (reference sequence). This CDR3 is CASSLQVDYEQYF. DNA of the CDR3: TGTGCCAGCAGCTTACAGGTAGACTACGAGCAGTACTTC.

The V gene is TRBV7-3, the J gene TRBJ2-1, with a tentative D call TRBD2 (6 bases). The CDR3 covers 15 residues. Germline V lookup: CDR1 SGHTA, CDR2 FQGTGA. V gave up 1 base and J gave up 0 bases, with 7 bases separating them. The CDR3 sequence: CASSLSGNSYNEQFF. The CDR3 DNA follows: TGTGCCAGCAGCTTAAGCGGGAACTCCTACAATGAGCAGTTCTTC.

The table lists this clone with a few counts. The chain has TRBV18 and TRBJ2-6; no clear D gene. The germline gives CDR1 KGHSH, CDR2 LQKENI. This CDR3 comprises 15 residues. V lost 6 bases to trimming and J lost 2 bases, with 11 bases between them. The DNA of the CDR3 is TGTGCCAGCTCTGCGACGGCGACTGGGGCCAACGTCCTGACTTTC. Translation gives CASSATATGANVLTF. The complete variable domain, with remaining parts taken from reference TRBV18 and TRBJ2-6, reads NAGVMQNPRHLVRRRGQEARLRCSPMKGHSHVYWYRQLPEEGLKFMVYLQKENIIDESGMPKERFSAEFPKEGPSILRIQQVVRGDSAAYFCASSATATGANVLTFGAGSRLTVL.

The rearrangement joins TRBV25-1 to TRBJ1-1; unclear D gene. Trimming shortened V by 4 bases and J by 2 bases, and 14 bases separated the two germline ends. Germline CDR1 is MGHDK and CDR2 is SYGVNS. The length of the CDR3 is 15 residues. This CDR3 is CASSVIDIFNTEAFF. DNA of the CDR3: TGTGCCAGCAGTGTGATTGATATCTTTAACACTGAAGCTTTCTTT.

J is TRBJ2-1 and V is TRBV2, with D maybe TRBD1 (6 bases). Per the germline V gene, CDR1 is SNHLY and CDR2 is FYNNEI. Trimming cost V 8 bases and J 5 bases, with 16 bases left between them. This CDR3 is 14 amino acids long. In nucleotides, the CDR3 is TGTGCCAGCCTGGACAGACAAATTAACAATGAGCAGTTCTTC. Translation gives CASLDRQINNEQFF.

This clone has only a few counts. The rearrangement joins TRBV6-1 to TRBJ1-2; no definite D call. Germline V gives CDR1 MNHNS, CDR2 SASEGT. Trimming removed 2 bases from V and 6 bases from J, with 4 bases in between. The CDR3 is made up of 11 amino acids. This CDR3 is CASSELDGYTF. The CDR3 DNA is TGTGCCAGCAGTGAACTAGATGGCTACACCTTC.

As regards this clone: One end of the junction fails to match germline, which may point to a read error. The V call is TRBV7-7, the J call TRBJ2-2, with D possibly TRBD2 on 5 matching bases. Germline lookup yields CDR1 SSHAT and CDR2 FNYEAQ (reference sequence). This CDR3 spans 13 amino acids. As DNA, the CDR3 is TGTGCTAGCAGCCCTACTAGGTCCGGGGAGCTGTTTTTT. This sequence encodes CASSPTRSGELFF.

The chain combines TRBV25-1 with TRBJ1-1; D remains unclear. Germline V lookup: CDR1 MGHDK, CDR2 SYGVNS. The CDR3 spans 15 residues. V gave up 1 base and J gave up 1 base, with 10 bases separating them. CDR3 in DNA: TGTGCCAGCAGTGAATGGGGAGACTGGAACACTGAAGCTTTCTTT. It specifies CASSEWGDWNTEAFF.